Following are 22 T cell receptor beta chains from one sample sequenced in a study of T-cell memory formation after mild COVID-19 (dated by TCRdb to the early 2020s). Libraries were built with 5' RACE. The sequencer listed for this sample is Illumina NovaSeq 6000. The public reads were reanalyzed by TCRdb: fastp trimming at Q25, MiXCR alignment, in-frame beta chains only. For every CDR3 protein sequence, its rows merge into one entry that carries the most common genes and DNA. The table for this sample lists 250,000 to 300,000 distinct CDR3 sequences; about 17% of them were counted only once. In total, the top ten clones hold 23% of the sample. The sequencing input was PBMCs or a T cell subset sorted from them (not recorded which). These receptors originate from a man aged 18 to 30 who had mild COVID-19 (a few samples of this study predate the infection). The sample titles of this study are shuffled in the database, so cell type and time point are left out; the donor was told from shared clones.

The chain is built from TRBV20-1 and TRBJ2-1; the match to TRBD2 covers 10 bases. The CDR3 runs 17 residues. V lost 6 bases to trimming and J lost 4 bases; unmatched junction nucleotides: 15. Germline V gives CDR1 DFQATT, CDR2 SNEGSKA (reference sequence). For the CDR3, the DNA is TGCAGTGCGGAGAGAGGGTTAGCGGGGGGAATTTACAATGAGCAGTTCTTC. It specifies CSAERGLAGGIYNEQFF.

This clonotype was counted at least ten times. This CDR3 is CASSYQRGSLNEQFF. In nucleotides, the CDR3 is TGTGCCAGCAGCTACCAGCGGGGGAGTCTCAATGAGCAGTTCTTC. This chain uses TRBV7-2 with TRBJ2-1; 8 bases line up with TRBD2. J was trimmed by 6 bases and V by 4 bases; bases with no gene match: 8. The CDR3 totals 15 residues. Germline CDR1 SGHTA, CDR2 FQGNSA.

The chain combines TRBV6-1 with TRBJ1-6; 7 bases map to TRBD1. The CDR3 contains 14 residues. Germline V gene sequence: CDR1 MNHNS, CDR2 SASEGT. The J segment lost 6 bases and the V segment lost 3 bases, leaving 2 bases of the junction unmatched. This CDR3 reads CASSETGSNSPLHF. CDR3 bases: TGTGCCAGCAGTGAGACAGGGAGTAATTCACCCCTCCACTTT.

This clonotype was detected ten times or more. This sequence joins TRBV29-1 and TRBJ1-1, with D tentatively TRBD1 (5 bases). The CDR3 runs 14 residues. CDR1 is SQVTM and CDR2 is ANQGSEA in the germline V gene. The V end was cut by 6 bases, the J end by 1 base, with 15 bases between. CDR3 residues: CSVQKTVPNTEAFF. CDR3 nucleotides: TGCAGCGTCCAAAAGACAGTCCCGAACACTGAAGCTTTCTTT. The complete variable domain, with remaining parts taken from reference TRBV29-1 and TRBJ1-1, reads SAVISQKPSRDICQRGTSLTIQCQVDSQVTMMFWYRQQPGQSLTLIATANQGSEATYESGFVIDKFPISRPNLTFSTLTVSNMSPEDSSIYLCSVQKTVPNTEAFFGQGTRLTVV.

This clonotype was counted a few times. The chain links TRBV7-2 to TRBJ2-5; maybe TRBD2 (5 bases). Trimming pared 5 bases from V and 2 bases from J, leaving 9 bases between. This CDR3 contains 13 residues. Germline CDR1 is SGHTA and CDR2 is FQGNSA. This chain's CDR3 is CASSVGIQETQYF. The CDR3 bases are TGTGCCAGCAGCGTCGGGATTCAAGAGACCCAGTACTTC.

This sequence joins TRBV20-1 and TRBJ1-5, with D hard to call. The germline V and J ends were trimmed by 5 bases and 4 bases, with 9 bases remaining between them. CDR1 and CDR2 (germline): DFQATT, SNEGSKA (reference sequence). This CDR3 spans 12 amino acids. Written as DNA, the CDR3 is TGCAGTGCTCTTAGGGAGAATCAGCCCCAGCATTTT. This sequence encodes CSALRENQPQHF.

This clonotype was counted between two and nine times. The rearrangement uses TRBV20-1 and TRBJ2-7, with a tentative D call TRBD1 (7 bases). The V gene lost 6 bases and the J gene lost 1 base, with 13 bases spanning the gap. CDR3 size: 13 residues. Germline loops: CDR1 DFQATT, CDR2 SNEGSKA (reference sequence). In DNA form, the CDR3 reads TGCAGTGCCCCCCAGGGGGGTTCCTACGAGCAGTACGTC. This gives the protein CSAPQGGSYEQYV.

In its sample, this clonotype was seen a few times. This chain uses TRBV5-1 with TRBJ2-3, with unresolved D. CDR1 and CDR2 (germline): SGHRS, YFSETQ. V dropped 3 bases and J dropped 4 bases, with 9 bases sitting between them. This CDR3 contains 13 residues. The CDR3 sequence: CASSSPPADTQYF. In nucleotides, the CDR3 is TGCGCCAGCAGCTCCCCCCCGGCAGATACGCAGTATTTT.

This sequence joins TRBV12-3 or TRBV12-4 and TRBJ1-2, with 10 nucleotides matching TRBD1. With V trimmed by 4 bases and J by 4 bases, 6 bases remained unmatched. This CDR3 is built from 15 residues. The CDR3 sequence is CASSSPDRGSYGYTF. CDR3 DNA: TGTGCCAGCAGTTCCCCGGACAGGGGGAGCTATGGCTACACCTTC.

J is TRBJ2-2 and V is TRBV4-1; no firm D call. The germline V gene has CDR1 MGHRA and CDR2 YSYEKL. The CDR3 sequence is 17 residues long. V lost 1 base, J lost 3 bases, and 15 bases lay in between. The CDR3 loop is CASSQVNLGLDTGELFF. The CDR3 region has the DNA TGCGCCAGCAGCCAAGTAAACCTAGGCCTGGACACCGGGGAGCTGTTTTTT.

The chain has TRBV6-5 and TRBJ1-4; the D gene is possibly TRBD1 (6 bases). The CDR3 runs to 13 residues. Deletions cut 10 bases from V and 5 bases from J, with 14 bases between. Germline CDR1 reads MNHEY; CDR2 reads SVGAGI. CDR3 in amino acids: CATARGANEKLFF. The CDR3 DNA reads as TGTGCCACCGCCCGGGGGGCAAATGAAAAACTGTTTTTT.

This sequence joins TRBV6-5 and TRBJ1-1; no clear D. The V end lost 6 bases, the J end lost 1 base, and 9 bases lay between the germline ends. The CDR3 length is 13 residues. CDR1 and CDR2 from the germline V gene are MNHEY and SVGAGI. CDR3 loop: CASSVQANTEAFF. CDR3 bases: TGTGCCAGCAGCGTACAAGCGAACACTGAAGCTTTCTTT.

The table lists this clonotype with a few counts. The chain combines TRBV20-1 with TRBJ2-3; D could derive from TRBD1 or TRBD2 (5 bases each). CDR3 length equals 14 residues. Germline loops: CDR1 DFQATT, CDR2 SNEGSKA (reference sequence). Trimming cost V 2 bases and J 2 bases, with 11 bases left between them. The CDR3 loop is CSARTGTPTDTQYF. The CDR3 DNA reads TGCAGTGCTAGAACCGGGACCCCCACAGATACGCAGTATTTT.

This chain uses TRBV4-1 with TRBJ1-5; D may be TRBD1 (5 bases). Germline assignment: CDR1 MGHRA and CDR2 YSYEKL. The CDR3 is made up of 15 amino acids. Trimming shortened V by 4 bases and J by 7 bases, and 17 bases separated the two germline ends. The CDR3 nucleotides read TGCGCCAGCAGCCGGGTGGAGGGGCGGAGGCAGCCCCAGCATTTT. It encodes CASSRVEGRRQPQHF.

This clonotype was seen only a few times. This rearrangement joins TRBV12-3 or TRBV12-4 to TRBJ1-1; possible D gene TRBD1, 5 bases. Trimming removed 7 bases from V and 4 bases from J, with 10 bases in between. This CDR3 is 12 amino acids long. The CDR3 protein is CASIDGATEAFF. The CDR3 nucleotides are TGTGCCAGCATCGATGGGGCCACTGAAGCTTTCTTT.

This clonotype has just a few counts. The chain couples TRBV5-1 to TRBJ2-7; 8 bases are a match to TRBD2. The germline CDR1 and CDR2 sequences are SGHRS and YFSETQ. After removal of 5 bases from V and 4 bases from J, the junction contained 20 bases not matched to a gene. The CDR3 is 18 amino acids. The CDR3 DNA sequence: TGCGCCAGCAGTCCGTCTGCGGGGGGATCTTACGACTTTTACGAGCAGTACTTC. Translating gives CASSPSAGGSYDFYEQYF.

This clonotype was found a few times. The J gene is TRBJ1-1, the V gene TRBV20-1; possible D gene TRBD1, 6 bases. Germline CDR1 reads DFQATT; CDR2 reads SNEGSKA (reference sequence). Trimming left V 1 base short and J 11 bases short, with 20 bases between. The CDR3 contains 14 residues. CDR3 loop: CSARARDTKPGAFF. In DNA form, the CDR3 reads TGCAGTGCTAGAGCCCGGGACACCAAACCGGGGGCTTTCTTT.

In this sample, this clonotype turned up a few times. The chain couples TRBV11-2 to TRBJ2-7; possibly TRBD1 or TRBD2 for D (5 bases each). V was shortened by 5 bases and J by 5 bases, with 19 bases between the two germline ends. The germline V gene encodes CDR1 SGHAT and CDR2 FQNNGV. CDR3 size: 15 residues. The CDR3 spells CASSKIPGLWDEQYF. CDR3 in DNA: TGTGCCAGCAGCAAAATCCCGGGGCTCTGGGACGAGCAGTACTTC.

This clonotype appeared many times. This rearrangement joins TRBV6-5 to TRBJ2-3, with D perhaps assigned TRBD1 or TRBD2 (6 bases each). The CDR3 has 15 amino acids. CDR1 is MNHEY and CDR2 is SVGAGI in the germline V gene. Trimming left V 6 bases short and J 0 bases short, with 13 bases between. The CDR3 bases are TGTGCCAGCAGCCAAAGGGGGGCTAGCACAGATACGCAGTATTTT. As protein: CASSQRGASTDTQYF.

The rearrangement uses TRBV5-1 and TRBJ1-1; D is unresolved. The CDR3 has 16 amino acids. Germline V gene data show CDR1 as SGHRS and CDR2 as YFSETQ. Deletions cut 4 bases from V and 0 bases from J, with 16 bases between. The CDR3 DNA sequence: TGCGCCAGCAGCACCGGCCCCCGAGGCATGAACACTGAAGCTTTCTTT. It encodes CASSTGPRGMNTEAFF.

This rearrangement joins TRBV7-2 to TRBJ1-5; D call uncertain. The CDR3 length is 13 residues. Trimming took off 4 bases at V and 7 bases at J, with 11 bases between the two ends. CDR1 and CDR2 from the germline V gene are SGHTA and FQGNSA. The CDR3 bases are TGTGCCAGCAGCTCGGGTGGGTACCAGCCCCAGCATTTT. It yields the protein CASSSGGYQPQHF.

The chain links TRBV12-3 or TRBV12-4 to TRBJ1-2, with D uncertain. The V gene lost 5 bases and the J gene lost 0 bases, with 10 bases spanning the gap. The CDR3 consists of 14 residues. CDR3 DNA sequence: TGTGCCAGCAGTCCCCGTGCCACTAACTATGGCTACACCTTC. It translates to CASSPRATNYGYTF.